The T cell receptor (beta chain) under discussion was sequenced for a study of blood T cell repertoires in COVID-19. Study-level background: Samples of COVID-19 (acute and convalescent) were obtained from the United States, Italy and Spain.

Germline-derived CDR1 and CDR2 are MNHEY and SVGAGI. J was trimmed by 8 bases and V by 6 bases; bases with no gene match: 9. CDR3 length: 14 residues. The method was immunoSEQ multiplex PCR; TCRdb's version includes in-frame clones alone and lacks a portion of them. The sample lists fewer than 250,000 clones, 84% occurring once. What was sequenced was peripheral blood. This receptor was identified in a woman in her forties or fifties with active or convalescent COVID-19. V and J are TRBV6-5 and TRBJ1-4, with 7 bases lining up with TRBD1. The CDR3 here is CASRQGVPGEKLFF. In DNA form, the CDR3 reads TGTGCCAGCAGGCAGGGGGTACCGGGGGAAAAACTGTTTTTT.